The following is a TCR beta chain sequence with its context. Its binding antigen is unknown. No per-base quality is available; no much larger clone lies one base away. These data belong to a study of cytomegalovirus exposure and HLA in healthy donors (TCRdb year 2017). A note on the overall study: According to a later analysis, one platform produced both the approximately 110 validation repertoires and the roughly 640 repertoires of the first cohort. To predict cytomegalovirus infection status, the study combined high-throughput TCR immunosequencing, statistical association of individual TCRs with disease status, and machine learning. The aim of the study was to test whether cataloging public T cell receptors could identify signatures of past pathogen exposure. A separate validation cohort of 100 to 150 different subjects was used in addition to the roughly 720-subject first cohort.

V gives up 6 bases and J gives up 2 bases, and the segment between their germline ends measures 17 bases. The CDR3 contains 15 residues, cysteine and phenylalanine counted. This entry keeps only the CDR3 DNA: 45 bases, framed from base 1. Based on the germline V gene, the CDR1 and CDR2 sequences are SGHNT and YENEEA. Donors formed part of the validation cohort, which comprised fewer than 150 subjects and was distinct from the first cohort of fewer than 750 subjects. Results and caveats for the whole study, not just this receptor: In vitro tests confirmed that three of the cytomegalovirus-associated TCR beta chains recognize cytomegalovirus antigens. The classifier was reported to diagnose cytomegalovirus status with high specificity and sensitivity in both the original and validation cohorts. A later analysis found that TCRs clustered in the first cohort also tended to co-occur in the approximately 120 validation repertoires, with approximately 94% of cluster scores above 0. All 120 or so repertoires were used to score co-occurrence in the validation cohort in a later analysis, because that analysis had no HLA typing for the cohort. While some public TCRs were present in many individuals, most TCR sequences turned up only very rarely across donors. In the study, 164 TCR beta chains were listed as associated with cytomegalovirus. According to the authors, the approach could potentially be generalized to other disease states and immunological phenotypes.

Library generation was performed with the immunoSEQ multiplex PCR assay. The authors' analysis ran thus. To diagnose cytomegalovirus status from the catalog of TCR beta chain sequences, a statistical classification framework was built. TCRdb holds this immuneACCESS table with in-frame rearrangements only. Some clones are missing; in checked studies, unresolved V genes explain under half, and the rest has no known cause. V, J and clone size were drawn from that table, and D and trimming were deduced from the DNA. For this sample there are 200,000 to 300,000 clones; approximately 86% appear just once. Of the sample, roughly 1.2% falls within the top ten clones.

The chain is made from TRBV11-3 and TRBJ2-7; the D gene is perhaps TRBD1, from 6 matching bases. This TCR derives from a woman aged 25 to 39 in good health and CMV-seropositive. The sample consisted of PBMCs. The CDR3 protein is CASSIGTNLAYEQYF. The nucleotide sequence is TGTGCCAGCAGTATTGGGACAAACCTCGCCTACGAGCAGTACTTC.